This T cell receptor beta chain was recovered during a study of OX40 agonist ivuxolimab in advanced cancers. Study in general: The drug used for patients, ivuxolimab, was an agonistic anti-OX40 (CD134) antibody.

TCRdb keeps only in-frame clones here, not all; method: immunoSEQ multiplex PCR. The sample has about 80,000 clones, roughly nine tenths seen once. Germline values: CDR1 SGHDT, CDR2 YYEEEE. V was clipped by 5 bases and J by 6 bases; unmatched bases: 9. This CDR3 is 14 amino acids long. This clone was recorded only once. It was autoimmune disease history or systemic immunosuppression that excluded patients. The V and J genes are TRBV5-6 and TRBJ2-7; 9 nucleotides match TRBD1. The receptor comes from an adult with an advanced solid tumor such as melanoma, head and neck, liver or kidney cancer. The starting material was CD4+ or CD8+ T cells sorted from blood, obtained in a trial of the OX40 agonist ivuxolimab. The CDR3 loop is CASSSMGQGSEQYF. The CDR3 DNA follows: TGTGCCAGCAGTAGCATGGGACAGGGATCCGAGCAGTACTTC.